This record concerns one T cell receptor (beta chain) sequence. Antigen specificity is unknown. The sample comes from a study of shared clonotypes between healthy human individuals. Study-wide findings and caveats: Sampling was confined to blood; repertoires within tissues likely differ.

The data were produced by immunoSEQ multiplex PCR, yet TCRdb's version contains in-frame clones alone and is incomplete. The repertoire holds under 850,000 clones, with roughly 72% as singletons. Trimming removed 2 bases at V and 7 bases at J, with 16 bases between. This CDR3 contains 15 residues. In germline, CDR1 is SGHRS, CDR2 YFSETQ. Sequencing was performed on memory CD4+ T cells sorted from blood. Stated subset: CD45RA-negative fraction. The receptor was isolated from a woman aged 30 to 39 in good health. The chain is built from TRBV5-1 and TRBJ2-1, with D unresolved. Here the CDR3 DNA reads TGCGCCAGCAGCTTTTCTCTGGACCTATGGAATGAGCAGTTCTTC. It yields the protein CASSFSLDLWNEQFF.